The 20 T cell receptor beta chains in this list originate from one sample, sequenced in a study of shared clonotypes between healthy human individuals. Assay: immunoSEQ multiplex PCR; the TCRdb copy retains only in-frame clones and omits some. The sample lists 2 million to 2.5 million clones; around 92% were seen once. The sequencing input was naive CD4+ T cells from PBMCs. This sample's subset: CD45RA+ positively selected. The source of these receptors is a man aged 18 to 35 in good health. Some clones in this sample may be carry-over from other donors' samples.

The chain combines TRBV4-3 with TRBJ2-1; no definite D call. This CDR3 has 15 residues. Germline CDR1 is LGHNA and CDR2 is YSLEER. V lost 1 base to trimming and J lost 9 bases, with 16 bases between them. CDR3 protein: CASSQGRSTLPEQFF. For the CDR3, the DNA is TGCGCCAGCAGCCAAGGGCGAAGTACCCTGCCTGAGCAGTTCTTC.

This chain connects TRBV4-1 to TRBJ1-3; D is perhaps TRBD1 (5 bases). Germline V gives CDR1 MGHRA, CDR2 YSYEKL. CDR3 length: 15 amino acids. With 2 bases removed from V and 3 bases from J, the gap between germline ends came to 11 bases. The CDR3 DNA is TGCGCCAGCAGCCAAATGGGGGGGGGTGGAAACACCATATATTTT. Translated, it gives CASSQMGGGGNTIYF.

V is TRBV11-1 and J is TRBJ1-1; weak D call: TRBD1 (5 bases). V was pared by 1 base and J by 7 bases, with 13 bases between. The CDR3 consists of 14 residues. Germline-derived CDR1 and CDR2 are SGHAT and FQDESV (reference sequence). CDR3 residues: CASSLVRERGEAFF. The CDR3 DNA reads TGTGCCAGCAGCTTAGTACGGGAAAGGGGTGAAGCTTTCTTT.

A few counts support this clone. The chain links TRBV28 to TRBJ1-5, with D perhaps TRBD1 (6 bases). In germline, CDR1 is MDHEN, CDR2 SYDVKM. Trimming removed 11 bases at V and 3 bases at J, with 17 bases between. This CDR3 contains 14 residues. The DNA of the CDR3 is TGTGCCGGCCTCACAGGGTCCAACAATCAGCCCCAGCATTTT. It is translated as CAGLTGSNNQPQHF. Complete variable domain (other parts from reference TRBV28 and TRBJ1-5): DVKVTQSSRYLVKRTGEKVFLECVQDMDHENMFWYRQDPGLGLRLIYFSYDVKMKEKGDIPEGYSVSREKKERFSLILESASTNQTSMYLCAGLTGSNNQPQHFGDGTRLSIL.

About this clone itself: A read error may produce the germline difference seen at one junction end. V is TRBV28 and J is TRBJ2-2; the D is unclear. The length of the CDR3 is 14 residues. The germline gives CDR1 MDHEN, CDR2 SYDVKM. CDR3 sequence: CASILGSGTGELFF. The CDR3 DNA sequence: TGTGCCAGCATTTTAGGGTCGGGCACCGGGGAGCTGTTTTTT.

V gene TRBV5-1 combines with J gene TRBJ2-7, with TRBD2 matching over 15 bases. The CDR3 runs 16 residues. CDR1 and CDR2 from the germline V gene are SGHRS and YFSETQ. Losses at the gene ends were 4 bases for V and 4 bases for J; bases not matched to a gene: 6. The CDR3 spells CASSGGTSGRIYEQYF. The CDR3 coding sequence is TGCGCCAGCAGCGGGGGGACTAGCGGGAGGATATACGAGCAGTACTTC.

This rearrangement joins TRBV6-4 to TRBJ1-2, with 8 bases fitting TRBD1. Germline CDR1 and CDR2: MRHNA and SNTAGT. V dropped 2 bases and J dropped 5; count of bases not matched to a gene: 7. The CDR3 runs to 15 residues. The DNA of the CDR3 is TGTGCCAGCAGTGACACTGGACAGGGTGAATATGGCTACACCTTC. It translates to CASSDTGQGEYGYTF.

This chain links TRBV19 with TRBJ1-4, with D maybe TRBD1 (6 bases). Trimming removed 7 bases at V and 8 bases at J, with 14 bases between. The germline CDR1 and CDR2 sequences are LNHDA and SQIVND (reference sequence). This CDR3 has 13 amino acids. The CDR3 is CASTIRGEEKLFF. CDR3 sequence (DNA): TGTGCCAGTACCATCAGGGGAGAGGAAAAACTGTTTTTT. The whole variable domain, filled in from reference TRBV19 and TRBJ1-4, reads DGGITQSPKYLFRKEGQNVTLSCEQNLNHDAMYWYRQDPGQGLRLIYYSQIVNDFQKGDIAEGYSVSREKKESFPLTVTSAQKNPTAFYLCASTIRGEEKLFFGSGTQLSVL.

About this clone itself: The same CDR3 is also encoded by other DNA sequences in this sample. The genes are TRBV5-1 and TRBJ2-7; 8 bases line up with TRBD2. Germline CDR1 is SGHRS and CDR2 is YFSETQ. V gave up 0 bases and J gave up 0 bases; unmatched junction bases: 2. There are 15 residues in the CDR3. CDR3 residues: CASSLGSGSSYEQYF. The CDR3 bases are TGCGCCAGCAGCTTGGGAAGCGGGAGCTCCTACGAGCAGTACTTC.

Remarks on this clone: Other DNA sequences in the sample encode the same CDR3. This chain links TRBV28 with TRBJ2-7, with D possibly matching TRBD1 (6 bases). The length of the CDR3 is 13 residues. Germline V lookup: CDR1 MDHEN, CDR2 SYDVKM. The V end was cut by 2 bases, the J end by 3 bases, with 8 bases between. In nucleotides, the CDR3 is TGTGCCAGCAGTTTAGTAGGGGGCTACGAGCAGTACTTC. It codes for CASSLVGGYEQYF.

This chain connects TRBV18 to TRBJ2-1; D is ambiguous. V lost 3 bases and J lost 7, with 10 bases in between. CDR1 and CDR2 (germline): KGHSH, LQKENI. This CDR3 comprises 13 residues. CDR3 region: CASSPTARNEQFF. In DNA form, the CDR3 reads TGTGCCAGCTCACCCACAGCTAGGAATGAGCAGTTCTTC. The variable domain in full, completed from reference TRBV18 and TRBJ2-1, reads NAGVMQNPRHLVRRRGQEARLRCSPMKGHSHVYWYRQLPEEGLKFMVYLQKENIIDESGMPKERFSAEFPKEGPSILRIQQVVRGDSAAYFCASSPTARNEQFFGPGTRLTVL.

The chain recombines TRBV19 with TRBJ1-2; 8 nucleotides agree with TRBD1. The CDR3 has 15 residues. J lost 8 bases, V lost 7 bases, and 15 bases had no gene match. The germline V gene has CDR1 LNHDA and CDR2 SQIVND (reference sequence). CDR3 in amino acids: CASTDGPRGQIGYTF. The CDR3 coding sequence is TGTGCCAGTACCGATGGTCCCAGGGGGCAGATCGGCTACACCTTC.

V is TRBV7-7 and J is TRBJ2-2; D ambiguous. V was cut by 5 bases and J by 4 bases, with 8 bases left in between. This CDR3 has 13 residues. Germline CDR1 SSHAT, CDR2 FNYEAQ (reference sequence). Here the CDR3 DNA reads TGTGCCAGCAGCGGCGGATCCACCGGGGAGCTGTTTTTT. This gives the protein CASSGGSTGELFF.

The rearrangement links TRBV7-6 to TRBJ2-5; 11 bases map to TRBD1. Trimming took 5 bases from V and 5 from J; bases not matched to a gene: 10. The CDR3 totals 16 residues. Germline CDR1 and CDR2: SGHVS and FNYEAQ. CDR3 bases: TGTGCCAGCAGCCCCCGATGGACAGGGGGCGGCGAGACCCAGTACTTC. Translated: CASSPRWTGGGETQYF.

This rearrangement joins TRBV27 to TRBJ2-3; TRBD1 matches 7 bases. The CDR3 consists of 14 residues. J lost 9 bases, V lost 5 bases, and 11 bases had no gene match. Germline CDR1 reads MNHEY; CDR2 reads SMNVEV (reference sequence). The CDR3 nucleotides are TGTGCCAGCAGTCCGGACAGGATCGAATCGACGCAGTATTTT. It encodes CASSPDRIESTQYF.

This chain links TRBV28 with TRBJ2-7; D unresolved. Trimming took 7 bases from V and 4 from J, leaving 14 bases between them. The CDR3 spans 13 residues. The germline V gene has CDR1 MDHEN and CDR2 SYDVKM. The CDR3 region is CASKGTEFYEQYF. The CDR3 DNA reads TGTGCCAGCAAGGGAACTGAATTTTACGAGCAGTACTTC.

The CDR3 DNA follows: TGTGCCAGCAGCACACTCCCCGGGACGGTAGGAGCCGAGCAGTACTTC. It codes for CASSTLPGTVGAEQYF. The chain employs TRBV7-2 and TRBJ2-7; either TRBD1 or TRBD2 may fit D (5 bases each). Between the trimmed V and J ends, which lost 5 bases and 6 bases, there was a span of 23 bases. The CDR3 length is 16 residues. Per germline, CDR1 SGHTA and CDR2 FQGNSA.

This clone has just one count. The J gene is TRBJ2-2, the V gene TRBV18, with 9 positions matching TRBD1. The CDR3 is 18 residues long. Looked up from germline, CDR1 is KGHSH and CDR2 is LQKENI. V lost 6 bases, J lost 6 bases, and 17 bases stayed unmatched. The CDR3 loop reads CASSPIRPGQGYAGELFF. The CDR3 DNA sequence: TGTGCCAGCTCTCCAATTCGACCGGGACAGGGCTATGCCGGGGAGCTGTTTTTT.

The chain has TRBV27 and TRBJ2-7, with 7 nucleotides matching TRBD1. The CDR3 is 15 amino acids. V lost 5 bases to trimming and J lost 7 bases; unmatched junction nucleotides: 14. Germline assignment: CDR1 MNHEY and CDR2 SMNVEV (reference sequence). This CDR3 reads CASSTIRDRPREQYF. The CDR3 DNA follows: TGTGCCAGCAGTACTATCCGGGACAGACCGCGGGAGCAGTACTTC.

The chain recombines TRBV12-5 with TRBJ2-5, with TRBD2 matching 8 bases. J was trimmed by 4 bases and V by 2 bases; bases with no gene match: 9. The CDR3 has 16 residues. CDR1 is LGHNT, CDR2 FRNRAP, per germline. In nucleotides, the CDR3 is TGTGCTAGTGGTTTGCGTGGGCGAGCGGGAGTAGAGACCCAGTACTTC. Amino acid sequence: CASGLRGRAGVETQYF.